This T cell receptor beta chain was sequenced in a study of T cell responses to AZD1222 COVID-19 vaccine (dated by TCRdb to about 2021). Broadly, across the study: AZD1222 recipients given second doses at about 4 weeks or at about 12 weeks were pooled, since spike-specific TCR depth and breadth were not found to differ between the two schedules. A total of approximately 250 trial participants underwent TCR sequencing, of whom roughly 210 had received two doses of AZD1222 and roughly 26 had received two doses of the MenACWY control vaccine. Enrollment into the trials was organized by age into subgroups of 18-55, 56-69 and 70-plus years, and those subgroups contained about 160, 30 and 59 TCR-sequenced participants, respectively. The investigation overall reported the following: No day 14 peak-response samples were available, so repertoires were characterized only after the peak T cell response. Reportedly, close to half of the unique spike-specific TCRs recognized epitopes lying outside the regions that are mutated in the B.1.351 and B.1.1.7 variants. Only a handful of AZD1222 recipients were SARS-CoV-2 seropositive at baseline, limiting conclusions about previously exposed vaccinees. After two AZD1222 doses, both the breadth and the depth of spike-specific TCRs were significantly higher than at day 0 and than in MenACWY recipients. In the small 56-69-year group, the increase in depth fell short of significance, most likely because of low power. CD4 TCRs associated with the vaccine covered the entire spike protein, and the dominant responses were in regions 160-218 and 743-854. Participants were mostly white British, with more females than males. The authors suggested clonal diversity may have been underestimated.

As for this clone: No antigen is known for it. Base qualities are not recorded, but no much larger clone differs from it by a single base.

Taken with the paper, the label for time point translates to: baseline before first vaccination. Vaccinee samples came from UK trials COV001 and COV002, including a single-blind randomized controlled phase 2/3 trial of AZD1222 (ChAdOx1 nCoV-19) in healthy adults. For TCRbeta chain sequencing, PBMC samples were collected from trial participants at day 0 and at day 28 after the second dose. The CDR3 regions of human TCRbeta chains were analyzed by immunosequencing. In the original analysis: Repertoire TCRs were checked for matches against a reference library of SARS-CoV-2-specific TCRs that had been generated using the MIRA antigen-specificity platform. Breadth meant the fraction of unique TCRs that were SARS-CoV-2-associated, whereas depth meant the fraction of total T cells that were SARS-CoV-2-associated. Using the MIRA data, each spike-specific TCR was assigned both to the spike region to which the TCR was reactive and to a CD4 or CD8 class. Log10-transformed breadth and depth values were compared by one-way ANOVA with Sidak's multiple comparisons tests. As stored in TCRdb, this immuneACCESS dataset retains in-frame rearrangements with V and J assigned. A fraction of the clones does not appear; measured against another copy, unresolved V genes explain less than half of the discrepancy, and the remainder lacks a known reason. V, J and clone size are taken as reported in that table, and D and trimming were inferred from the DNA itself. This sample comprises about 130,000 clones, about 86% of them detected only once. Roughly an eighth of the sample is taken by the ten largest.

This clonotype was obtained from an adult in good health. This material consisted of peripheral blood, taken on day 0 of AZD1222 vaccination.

CDR3 reads: CASSSQGRVEQYF. The nucleotides read TGTGCCAGTAGTTCTCAAGGGAGAGTAGAGCAGTACTTC. The rearranged chain carries TRBV19 and TRBJ2-7; a tentative D match to TRBD2 spans 5 bases. Trimming costs V 5 bases and J 7 bases, and their ends lie 15 bases apart. CDR1 and CDR2, per the germline V gene (reference sequence), are LNHDA and SQIVND. The CDR3, from cysteine to phenylalanine, totals 13 residues. Only CDR3 DNA remains: 39 bases, in frame from the first base. The CDR3, completed at both ends by the reference TRBV19 and TRBJ2-7 genes, gives the full variable domain DGGITQSPKYLFRKEGQNVTLSCEQNLNHDAMYWYRQDPGQGLRLIYYSQIVNDFQKGDIAEGYSVSREKKESFPLTVTSAQKNPTAFYLCASSSQGRVEQYFGPGTRLTVT.